The rows below give T cell receptor beta chains drawn from one sample of a study of cytomegalovirus exposure and HLA in healthy donors. Repertoires were generated with immunoSEQ multiplex PCR, while TCRdb's copy carries only in-frame clones and drops some. There are 130,000 to 150,000 clones in the sample; 72% occur only once, and roughly 2.1% lies in the top ten. The material sequenced was PBMCs. The source of these receptors is a man aged 35 to 55 in good health and CMV-seronegative. CDR3s include the opening cysteine and the closing phenylalanine or tryptophan. The order of the fields is J gene, clone size, V gene, D gene, CDR3 DNA, CDR3 protein. D genes are given only for firm matches. Clone size is stated in some rows and not others, as once, few, many or a class when expanded.

TRBJ2-3 - TRBV21-1 - TGTGCCAGCAGCAAAAGGGGAAGGGGGTGGGCAGATACGCAGTATTTT CASSKRGRGWADTQYF
TRBJ2-7 - TRBV5-1 - TGCGCCAGCAGCTGGCAGGGGAATTACGAGCAGTACTTC CASSWQGNYEQYF
TRBJ2-6 - TRBV2 - TGTGCCAGCAAGGGGTGGTCGAGCTCTGGGGCCAACGTCCTGACTTTC CASKGWSSSGANVLTF
TRBJ2-5 - TRBV14 - TGTGCCAGCAGCCTTCGCGGAGAGACCCAGTACTTC CASSLRGETQYF
TRBJ2-7 - TRBV6-4 - TGTGCCAGCAGTGACTCGTACGGGGGAAGGCAGTACTTC CASSDSYGGRQYF
TRBJ2-7 - TRBV10-3 TRBD1 TGTGCCATGCGAGGACAGGGGAATCCCTACGAGCAGTACTTC CAMRGQGNPYEQYF
TRBJ2-7 - TRBV7-3 TRBD2 TGTGCCAGCAGCTTAAGACTAGCGGGGGCCCCCTACGAGCAGTACTTC CASSLRLAGAPYEQYF
TRBJ2-7 - TRBV5-6 - TGTGCCAGCAGCCCCGGACTGGGCGTCGAGCAGTACTTC CASSPGLGVEQYF
TRBJ2-7 once TRBV28 - TGTGCCAGCAGAGACACAGGGAGGGGCTCCTACGAGCAGTACTTC CASRDTGRGSYEQYF
TRBJ2-1 - TRBV2 TRBD1 TGTGCCAGCACCGGGACAGGGATCTACAATGAGCAGTTCTTC CASTGTGIYNEQFF
TRBJ1-3 - TRBV5-1 TRBD1 TGCGCCAGCAGCACAGGGACAGGGGCCAGCTCTGGAAACACCATATATTTT CASSTGTGASSGNTIYF
TRBJ2-5 - TRBV6-5 TRBD2 TGTGCCAGCAGTTTACTGGGAGGGTCAGAGACCCAGTACTTC CASSLLGGSETQYF
TRBJ2-3 - TRBV5-6 TRBD2 TGTGCCAGCAGCTTCTGGCGGGAGGGCCGACGAGAAACAGATACGCAGTATTTT CASSFWREGRRETDTQYF
TRBJ2-5 few TRBV2 - TGTGCCAGCAGCAATAGCAGGGCAGAGACCCAGTACTTC CASSNSRAETQYF
TRBJ2-7 - TRBV5-4 TRBD1 TGTGCCAGCAGCTGGGCCGGGACAGGAGCCTACGAGCAGTACTTC CASSWAGTGAYEQYF
TRBJ2-1 - TRBV2 - TGTGCCAGCAGTGAATATGATCTGGACGGGGGGTTCTTC CASSEYDLDGGFF
TRBJ2-2 - TRBV29-1 TRBD2 TGCAGCGTTGGGACTAGGGGTTCGGGCACCGGGGAGCTGTTTTTT CSVGTRGSGTGELFF
TRBJ2-7 - TRBV28 TRBD1 TGTGCCAGCACACCCGAGCCGACAGGGTCCTACGAGCAGTACTTC CASTPEPTGSYEQYF
TRBJ2-7 - TRBV5-6 TRBD2 TGTGCCAGCAGCCGGACTAGCGGGTTATCCTACGAGCAGTACTTC CASSRTSGLSYEQYF
TRBJ2-7 few TRBV4-3 - TGCGCCAGCAGCCAAGATGGGACTTCTGCCCCCTACGAGCAGTACTTC CASSQDGTSAPYEQYF
TRBJ2-2 - TRBV7-2 - TGTGCCAGCACGGTCACCGGGGAGCTGTTTTTT CASTVTGELFF
TRBJ2-7 - TRBV7-9 TRBD2 TGTGCCAGCAGCTTAGAGTCGGGACTAGCGGGAGTCTACGAGCAGTACTTC CASSLESGLAGVYEQYF
TRBJ2-3 - TRBV30 TRBD1 TGTGCCTGGGACAGGGGTCCCACAGATACGCAGTATTTT CAWDRGPTDTQYF
TRBJ2-3 - TRBV7-8 TRBD2 TGTGCCAGCAGCTCACTAGCGGGCAGGTCAGATACGCAGTATTTT CASSSLAGRSDTQYF
TRBJ2-7 - TRBV29-1 TRBD1 TGCAGCGTTAGGTCGCCAGGGGGCGAGCAGTACTTC CSVRSPGGEQYF
TRBJ2-3 - TRBV19 TRBD2 TGTGCCAGTAGTAGGGACTACACAGATACGCAGTATTTT CASSRDYTDTQYF
TRBJ2-1 - TRBV4-3 - TGCGCCAGCAGCCAAGACACGGGGTCTTGGGTCAATGAGCAGTTCTTC CASSQDTGSWVNEQFF
TRBJ1-2 few TRBV6-1 - TGTGCCAGCAGTACCTACTCGGGGGCTAACTATGGCTACACCTTC CASSTYSGANYGYTF
TRBJ1-5 - TRBV6-5 - TGTGCCAGCAGTTACGGCAGGGGTTTCGATCAGCCCCAGCATTTT CASSYGRGFDQPQHF
TRBJ1-1 few TRBV2 - TGTGCCAGCAGTCCATCCATCGAAGCTTTCTTT CASSPSIEAFF
TRBJ2-7 - TRBV5-1 - TGCGCCAGCAGCCTGGGAGGGGACACCCCCTACGAGCAGTACTTC CASSLGGDTPYEQYF
TRBJ2-7 - TRBV5-4 TRBD2 TGTGCCAGCAGCTCGGAGATCGGGAGGGCCTTCCACGAGCAGTACTTC CASSSEIGRAFHEQYF